The table lists the clone carrying this T cell receptor (beta chain) with a few counts. Its matching antigen is unknown. Via MiXCR, TCRdb re-called the 5' RACE reads, giving one row per CDR3 protein. Seen here are 150,000 to 200,000 distinct CDR3 sequences, roughly 14% observed once, and the top ten hold 12% to 15%. The data originate from a study of T-cell memory formation after mild COVID-19. Study overall: TCR clusters largely stayed donor specific.

General study results and limits: Clones contracting across day 15 to 85 had a balanced CD4/CD8 profile; later expanding clones leaned CD4+. Largely, contracting CD4+ clones fell within CM and EM, and contracting CD8+ clones within EMRA.

The sequence was obtained from an adult woman who had mild COVID-19 (a few samples of this study predate the infection). Cell type and time point are not known. The sequenced sample was PBMCs or a T cell subset sorted from them (not recorded which).

The CDR3 DNA follows: TGCGCCAGCAGCACCCGGGCCGGCTCTGGGGCCAACGTCCTGACTTTC. It specifies CASSTRAGSGANVLTF. The chain has TRBV5-1 and TRBJ2-6, with unresolved D. The CDR3 sequence is 16 residues long. V lost 4 bases to trimming and J lost 0 bases, with 11 bases between them. Germline V gives CDR1 SGHRS, CDR2 YFSETQ.